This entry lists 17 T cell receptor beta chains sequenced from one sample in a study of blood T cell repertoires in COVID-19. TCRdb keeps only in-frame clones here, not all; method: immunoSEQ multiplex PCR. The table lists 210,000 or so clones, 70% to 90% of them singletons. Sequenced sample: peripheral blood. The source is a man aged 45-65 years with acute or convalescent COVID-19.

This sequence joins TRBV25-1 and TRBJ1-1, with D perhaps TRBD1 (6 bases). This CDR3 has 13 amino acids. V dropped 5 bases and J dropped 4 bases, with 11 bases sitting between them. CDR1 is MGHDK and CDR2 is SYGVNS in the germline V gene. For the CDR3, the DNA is TGTGCCAGCAGTTCGACAGGTAGCACTGAAGCTTTCTTT. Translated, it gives CASSSTGSTEAFF.

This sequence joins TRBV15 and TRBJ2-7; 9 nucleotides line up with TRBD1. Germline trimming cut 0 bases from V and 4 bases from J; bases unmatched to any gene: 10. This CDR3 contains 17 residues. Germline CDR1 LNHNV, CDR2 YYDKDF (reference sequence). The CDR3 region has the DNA TGTGCCACCAGCAGAGATACCGGGACAGGGTTCGCGTACGAGCAGTACTTC. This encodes CATSRDTGTGFAYEQYF.

The CDR3 reads CASRRWGRGPGYTF. CDR3 bases: TGTGCCAGCAGGAGGTGGGGCAGGGGGCCTGGCTACACCTTC. The J gene is TRBJ1-2, the V gene TRBV5-5, with TRBD1 matching over 8 bases. Germline CDR1 and CDR2: SGHKS and YYEKEE (reference sequence). V dropped 5 bases and J dropped 7; count of bases not matched to a gene: 10. The length of the CDR3 is 14 residues.

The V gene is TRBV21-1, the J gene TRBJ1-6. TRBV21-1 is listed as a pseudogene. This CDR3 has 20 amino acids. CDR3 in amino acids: CASSKRGGPRLSLLNSPLHF. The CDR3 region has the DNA TGTGCCAGCAGCAAACGCGGCGGTCCGCGCTTATCCCTACTCAATTCACCCCTCCACTTT.

The CDR3 nucleotides are TGTGCCAGCAGCGTAACAGGGACAACTAATGAAAAACTGTTTTTT. Translating gives CASSVTGTTNEKLFF. The gene calls are TRBV9 and TRBJ1-4, with D tentatively TRBD1 (6 bases). The germline gives CDR1 SGDLS, CDR2 YYNGEE. This CDR3 has 15 residues. V was pared by 1 base and J by 0 bases, with 7 bases between.

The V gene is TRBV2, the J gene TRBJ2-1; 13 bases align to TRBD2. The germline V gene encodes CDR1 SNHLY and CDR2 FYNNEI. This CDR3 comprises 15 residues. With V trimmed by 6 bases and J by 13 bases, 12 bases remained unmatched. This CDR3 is CASSLTSGGAKIQFF. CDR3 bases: TGTGCCAGCAGCCTAACTAGCGGGGGGGCCAAGATTCAGTTCTTC.

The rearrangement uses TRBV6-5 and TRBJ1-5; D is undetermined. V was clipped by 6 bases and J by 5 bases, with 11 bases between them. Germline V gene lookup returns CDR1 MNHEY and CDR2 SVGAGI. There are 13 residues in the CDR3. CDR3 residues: CASRDTPDQPQHF. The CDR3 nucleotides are TGTGCCAGCAGAGACACCCCCGATCAGCCCCAGCATTTT.

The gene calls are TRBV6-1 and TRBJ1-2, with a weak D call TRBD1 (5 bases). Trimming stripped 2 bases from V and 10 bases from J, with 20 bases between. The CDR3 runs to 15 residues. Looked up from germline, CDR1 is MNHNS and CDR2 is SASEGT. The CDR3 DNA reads TGTGCCAGCAGTGAATTAGGGGAGGGTGGTGGAATCTACACCTTC. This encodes CASSELGEGGGIYTF.

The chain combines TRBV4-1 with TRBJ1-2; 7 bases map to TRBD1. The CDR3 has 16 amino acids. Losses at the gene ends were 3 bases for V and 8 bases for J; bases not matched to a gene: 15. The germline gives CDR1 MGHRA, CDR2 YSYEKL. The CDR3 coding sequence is TGCGCCAGCAGCCAGGCGGACCGAGGGGGCGCGAGGGGCTACACCTTC. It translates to CASSQADRGGARGYTF.

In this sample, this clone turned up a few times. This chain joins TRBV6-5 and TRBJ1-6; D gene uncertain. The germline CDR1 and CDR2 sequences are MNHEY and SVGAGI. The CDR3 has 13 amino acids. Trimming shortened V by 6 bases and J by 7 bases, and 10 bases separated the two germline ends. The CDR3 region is CASREGGNSPLHF. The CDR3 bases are TGTGCCAGCAGGGAGGGAGGGAATTCACCCCTCCACTTT.

CDR3 protein: CATSDGDRGWGNEQFF. CDR3 sequence (DNA): TGTGCCACCAGTGATGGGGACAGGGGGTGGGGGAATGAGCAGTTCTTC. This chain connects TRBV24-1 to TRBJ2-1; 11 nucleotides align to TRBD1. V dropped 3 bases and J dropped 7; count of bases not matched to a gene: 7. The CDR3 is 16 residues long. In germline, CDR1 is KGHDR, CDR2 SFDVKD.

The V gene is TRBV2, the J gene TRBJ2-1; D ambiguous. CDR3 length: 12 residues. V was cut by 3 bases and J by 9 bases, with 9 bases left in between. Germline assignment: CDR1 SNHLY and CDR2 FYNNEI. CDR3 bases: TGTGCCAGCAGTGATGCGAAGTCTGAGCAGTTCTTC. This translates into CASSDAKSEQFF.

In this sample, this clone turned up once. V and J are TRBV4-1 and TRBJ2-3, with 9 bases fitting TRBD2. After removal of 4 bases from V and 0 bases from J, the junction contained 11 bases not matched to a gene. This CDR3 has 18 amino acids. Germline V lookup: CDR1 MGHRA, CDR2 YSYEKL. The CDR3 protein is CASSLSDSGGPSTDTQYF. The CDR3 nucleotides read TGCGCCAGCAGCCTGAGTGATAGCGGGGGCCCTAGCACAGATACGCAGTATTTT.

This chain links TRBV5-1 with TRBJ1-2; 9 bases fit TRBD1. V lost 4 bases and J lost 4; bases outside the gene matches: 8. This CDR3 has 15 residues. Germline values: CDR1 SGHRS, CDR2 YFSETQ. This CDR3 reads CASSPEGQGSYGYTF. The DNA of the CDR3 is TGCGCCAGCAGCCCGGAGGGACAGGGATCCTATGGCTACACCTTC.

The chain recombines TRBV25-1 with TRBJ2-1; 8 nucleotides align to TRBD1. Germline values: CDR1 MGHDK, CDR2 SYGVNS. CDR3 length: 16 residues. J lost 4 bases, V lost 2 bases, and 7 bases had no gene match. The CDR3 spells CASSEILGQAYNEQFF. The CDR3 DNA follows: TGTGCCAGCAGTGAAATTCTGGGACAGGCATACAATGAGCAGTTCTTC.

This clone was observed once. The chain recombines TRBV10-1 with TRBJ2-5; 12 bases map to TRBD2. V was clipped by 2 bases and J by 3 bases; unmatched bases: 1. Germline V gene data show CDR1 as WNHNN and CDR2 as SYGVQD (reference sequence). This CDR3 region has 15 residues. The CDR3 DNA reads TGCGCCAGCAGTGAGGGACTAGCGGGGAAAGAGACCCAGTACTTC. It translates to CASSEGLAGKETQYF.

Written as DNA, the CDR3 is TGTGCCAGCAGCAAAGAAGACAGCTCTGGAAACACCATATATTTT. It codes for CASSKEDSSGNTIYF. This chain joins TRBV9 and TRBJ1-3; tentative D call: TRBD1 (5 bases). CDR3 length: 15 residues. Per germline, CDR1 SGDLS and CDR2 YYNGEE. With 4 bases removed from V and 0 bases from J, the gap between germline ends came to 11 bases.